What follows are 20 T cell receptor beta chains derived from one specimen sequenced in a study of blood T cell repertoires in COVID-19. Sequencing was performed with immunoSEQ multiplex PCR; in TCRdb, only in-frame clones are kept and a portion is missing. The data contain around 320,000 clones, 88% of them singletons. Sequenced material: peripheral blood. The receptors come from a woman aged 25 to 39 who had recovered from COVID-19.

J is TRBJ1-3 and V is TRBV4-3; no definite D call. Trimming took 0 bases from V and 4 from J, leaving 4 bases between them. Looked up from germline, CDR1 is LGHNA and CDR2 is YSLEER. CDR3 length: 13 amino acids. In nucleotides, the CDR3 is TGCGCCAGCAGCCAAGAACGGGGAAACACCATATATTTT. Protein product: CASSQERGNTIYF.

The chain employs TRBV23-1 and TRBJ2-5; the D gene is possibly TRBD1 (5 bases). TRBV23-1 is an ORF, and what it does is uncertain. Trimming took 0 bases from V and 1 from J, leaving 15 bases between them. The length of the CDR3 is 17 residues. The CDR3 sequence is CASSQSPPPGIQETQYF. In DNA, the CDR3 is TGCGCCAGCAGTCAATCTCCGCCGCCAGGGATCCAAGAGACCCAGTACTTC.

The V gene is TRBV6-2 or TRBV6-3, the J gene TRBJ1-5; D is unresolved. The CDR3 runs 15 residues. The V end lost 1 base, the J end lost 0 bases, and 7 bases lay between the germline ends. CDR1 is MNHEY, CDR2 SVGEGT, per germline. The CDR3 loop is CASSYFRYSNQPQHF. Written as DNA, the CDR3 is TGTGCCAGCAGTTACTTCCGCTATAGCAATCAGCCCCAGCATTTT.

The genes are TRBV9 and TRBJ1-6; no firm D call. Germline loops: CDR1 SGDLS, CDR2 YYNGEE. V was pared by 0 bases and J by 8 bases, with 6 bases between. The CDR3 covers 13 residues. The CDR3, as DNA: TGTGCCAGCAGCGTAGAGGCGGATTCACCCCTCCACTTT. Its protein product is CASSVEADSPLHF.

The chain has TRBV6-5 and TRBJ1-2; D might be TRBD1 (5 bases). Germline loops: CDR1 MNHEY, CDR2 SVGAGI. V was clipped by 0 bases and J by 7 bases, with 15 bases between them. The CDR3 is 15 amino acids. The DNA for the CDR3 is TGTGCCAGCAGTTACTCGCAGGGCTTGATAGGTGGCTACACCTTC. Protein: CASSYSQGLIGGYTF.

V and J are TRBV19 and TRBJ1-5; no firm D call. Trimming left V 3 bases short and J 0 bases short, with 9 bases between. The CDR3 is 15 amino acids. Germline lookup yields CDR1 LNHDA and CDR2 SQIVND (reference sequence). The chain's CDR3 is CASSIRGYSNQPQHF. The CDR3 DNA sequence: TGTGCCAGTAGTATCCGCGGGTATAGCAATCAGCCCCAGCATTTT.

The rearrangement uses TRBV19 and TRBJ1-2, with D possibly being TRBD1 (5 bases). The CDR3 is made up of 14 amino acids. V lost 2 bases to trimming and J lost 1 base, with 8 bases between them. Germline V CDR1 and CDR2: LNHDA, SQIVND (reference sequence). In DNA form, the CDR3 reads TGTGCCAGTAGTATAAAACAGGTTAACTATGGCTACACCTTC. Translating it yields CASSIKQVNYGYTF.

This clone was counted once. The V and J genes are TRBV9 and TRBJ2-7, with D unclear. Per germline, CDR1 SGDLS and CDR2 YYNGEE. The CDR3 runs to 11 residues. Trimming took 0 bases from V and 6 from J, leaving 4 bases between them. The CDR3 region is CASSVGSEQYF. As DNA, the CDR3 is TGTGCCAGCAGCGTAGGGAGCGAGCAGTACTTC.

The J gene is TRBJ2-7, the V gene TRBV28; the match to TRBD2 covers 9 bases. CDR3 size: 16 residues. Germline V gene lookup returns CDR1 MDHEN and CDR2 SYDVKM. The J segment lost 3 bases and the V segment lost 7 bases, leaving 13 bases of the junction unmatched. The CDR3 region is CASKISWRGGDYEQYF. In DNA, the CDR3 is TGTGCCAGCAAAATAAGCTGGCGGGGGGGTGACTACGAGCAGTACTTC.

The chain links TRBV2 to TRBJ2-5; a weak D match, TRBD1 (6 bases). The CDR3 has 12 residues. Germline V gives CDR1 SNHLY, CDR2 FYNNEI. The V and J ends lost 7 bases and 5 bases respectively, with 11 bases between them. The DNA of the CDR3 is TGTGCCAGCACCGCAAGGGGGGAGACCCAGTACTTC. Its protein product is CASTARGETQYF.

This clone was counted only a few times. This sequence joins TRBV7-9 and TRBJ1-6, with D tentatively TRBD1 (6 bases). Looked up from germline, CDR1 is SEHNR and CDR2 is FQNEAQ (reference sequence). Trimming cost V 0 bases and J 13 bases, with 16 bases left between them. The CDR3 spans 15 residues. The CDR3 is CASSLASQGSSPLHF. CDR3 nucleotide sequence: TGTGCCAGCAGCTTAGCCAGTCAGGGGTCTTCGCCCCTCCACTTT.

This chain links TRBV28 with TRBJ1-6; unclear D gene. The V and J ends lost 6 bases and 6 bases respectively, with 12 bases between them. The CDR3 is 14 residues long. The V gene's germline CDR1 is MDHEN and CDR2 SYDVKM. CDR3 region: CASSLSVPNSPLHF. The CDR3 region has the DNA TGTGCCAGCAGCCTGTCCGTCCCTAATTCACCCCTCCACTTT. Full variable domain (missing parts from reference TRBV28 and TRBJ1-6): DVKVTQSSRYLVKRTGEKVFLECVQDMDHENMFWYRQDPGLGLRLIYFSYDVKMKEKGDIPEGYSVSREKKERFSLILESASTNQTSMYLCASSLSVPNSPLHFGNGTRLTVT.

This clone was seen ten or more times. This chain joins TRBV4-2 and TRBJ1-6; possible D gene TRBD1, 5 bases. Germline V CDR1 and CDR2: LGHNA, YNFKEQ. The ends were cut back, 4 bases at V and 5 bases at J, with 15 bases in the middle. The CDR3 totals 16 residues. CDR3 amino acids: CASSPPGLGDNSPLHF. The CDR3 DNA sequence: TGTGCCAGCAGCCCACCAGGGCTTGGGGATAATTCACCCCTCCACTTT.

Turning to this clone: The sample holds other DNA sequences that translate to the same CDR3. The rearrangement joins TRBV5-4 to TRBJ1-1; D is undetermined. V dropped 0 bases and J dropped 0 bases, with 6 bases sitting between them. Germline V lookup: CDR1 SGHNT, CDR2 YYREEE (reference sequence). The CDR3 runs to 14 residues. The CDR3 sequence: CASSLGELNTEAFF. The CDR3 DNA reads TGTGCCAGCAGCTTGGGAGAATTGAACACTGAAGCTTTCTTT.

Only one count was recorded for this clone. The chain's CDR3 is CASSFRGQGTDTQYF. The DNA for the CDR3 is TGTGCCAGCAGTTTTCGGGGACAGGGCACAGATACGCAGTATTTT. This rearrangement joins TRBV28 to TRBJ2-3; TRBD1 matches at 8 bases. The J segment lost 1 base and the V segment lost 3 bases, leaving 3 bases of the junction unmatched. This CDR3 is 15 amino acids long. Germline assignment: CDR1 MDHEN and CDR2 SYDVKM.

This clone was seen only a few times. The V call is TRBV7-3, the J call TRBJ2-1, with D maybe TRBD2 (6 bases). The length of the CDR3 is 19 residues. V lost 3 bases to trimming and J lost 3 bases, with 24 bases between them. Germline V CDR1 and CDR2: SGHTA, FQGTGA. Here the CDR3 reads CASSFRTLGGATSYNEQFF. The CDR3 DNA reads TGTGCCAGCAGCTTCCGGACGTTGGGGGGAGCGACCAGCTACAATGAGCAGTTCTTC.

This chain links TRBV5-1 with TRBJ2-5; the D gene is possibly TRBD1 (6 bases). This CDR3 is 14 amino acids long. V lost 4 bases and J lost 4, with 14 bases in between. Germline assignment: CDR1 SGHRS and CDR2 YFSETQ. DNA for the CDR3: TGCGCCAGCAGCCCAGGGACATCCCGAGAGACCCAGTACTTC. It is translated as CASSPGTSRETQYF.

The chain is built from TRBV12-3 or TRBV12-4 and TRBJ2-7, with D perhaps matching TRBD1 (6 bases). This CDR3 spans 13 amino acids. The germline V and J ends were trimmed by 4 bases and 5 bases, with 12 bases remaining between them. Here the CDR3 DNA reads TGTGCCAGCAGTTCACACAGGGTCGACGAGCAGTACTTC. As protein: CASSSHRVDEQYF.

For the CDR3, the DNA is TGTGCCAGTAGACCGGGTCTGGGAAACATTCAGTACTTC. It codes for CASRPGLGNIQYF. V and J are TRBV19 and TRBJ2-4; D is ambiguous. The V and J ends lost 6 bases and 6 bases respectively, with 12 bases between them. The CDR3 extends over 13 amino acids. From germline, CDR1 is LNHDA and CDR2 SQIVND (reference sequence).

V and J are TRBV5-6 and TRBJ2-5, with 7 bases matching TRBD1. Germline CDR1 and CDR2: SGHDT and YYEEEE. The CDR3 covers 13 residues. The junction had 5 bases not matched to a gene; V was cut back by 5 bases and J by 4 bases. The CDR3 region is CASSFDRAETQYF. CDR3 coding DNA: TGTGCCAGCAGTTTTGACAGGGCAGAGACCCAGTACTTC. The full variable domain, rest sourced from reference TRBV5-6 and TRBJ2-5, is DAGVTQSPTHLIKTRGQQVTLRCSPKSGHDTVSWYQQALGQGPQFIFQYYEEEERQRGNFPDRFSGHQFPNYSSELNVNALLLGDSALYLCASSFDRAETQYFGPGTRLLVL.